This passage covers 15 T cell receptor beta chains from one sample sequenced in a study of radiotherapy plus CTLA-4 blockade in lung cancer. Sequenced by immunoSEQ multiplex PCR; TCRdb stores in-frame clones only, minus some. The data show 75,000 to 95,000 clones, 82% seen once. The sequencing used peripheral blood, collected from a patient treated with radiotherapy plus ipilimumab. The receptors were sampled from a human donor with non-small cell lung cancer that progressed on radiotherapy plus ipilimumab.

The V call is TRBV5-1, the J call TRBJ1-3, with 7 bases aligning to TRBD1. Germline values: CDR1 SGHRS, CDR2 YFSETQ. CDR3 size: 18 residues. V trimming: 6 bases; J trimming: 0 bases; junction bases outside the gene matches: 15. The CDR3 nucleotides read TGCGCCAGCAATTTAGGACAGGCCCCCGACTCCTCTGGAAACACCATATATTTT. This sequence encodes CASNLGQAPDSSGNTIYF.

The chain recombines TRBV27 with TRBJ1-1; 7 nucleotides match TRBD1. The CDR3 contains 14 residues. Germline V gene sequence: CDR1 MNHEY, CDR2 SMNVEV (reference sequence). The V gene end was trimmed by 5 bases and the J gene end by 5 bases; junction bases not matched to a gene: 8. For the CDR3, the DNA is TGTGCCAGCAGTCCGAAGGGGGCGAGGACTGAAGCTTTCTTT. Translation: CASSPKGARTEAFF.

The rearrangement joins TRBV18 to TRBJ2-1, with 7 bases fitting TRBD1. Per the germline V gene, CDR1 is KGHSH and CDR2 is LQKENI. The CDR3 extends over 14 amino acids. With V trimmed by 2 bases and J by 8 bases, 6 bases remained unmatched. The DNA of the CDR3 is TGTGCCAGCTCACCAAGGGACAGCTGGCATGAGCAGTTCTTC. Its protein is CASSPRDSWHEQFF.

V and J are TRBV7-9 and TRBJ2-1; possibly TRBD2 for D (5 bases). Per germline, CDR1 SEHNR and CDR2 FQNEAQ (reference sequence). V was cut by 3 bases and J by 7 bases, with 13 bases left in between. The CDR3 has 14 residues. The DNA for the CDR3 is TGTGCCAGCAGCTTTATGAGGGTCGGAAATGAGCAGTTCTTC. It is translated as CASSFMRVGNEQFF.

J is TRBJ2-7 and V is TRBV18, with no clear D. Trimming stripped 2 bases from V and 3 bases from J, with 14 bases between. This CDR3 is built from 15 residues. Germline loops: CDR1 KGHSH, CDR2 LQKENI. As DNA, the CDR3 is TGTGCCAGCTCACCAGGTCTAGGCAGCTACTACGAGCAGTACTTC. The encoded protein is CASSPGLGSYYEQYF.

The V gene is TRBV4-1, the J gene TRBJ2-7; TRBD1 matches 9 bases. The CDR3 consists of 15 residues. Germline lookup yields CDR1 MGHRA and CDR2 YSYEKL. J was trimmed by 5 bases and V by 1 base; bases with no gene match: 6. The CDR3 protein is CASSQVDRGINEQYF. The CDR3 nucleotides are TGCGCCAGCAGCCAAGTCGACAGGGGGATCAACGAGCAGTACTTC.

V is TRBV4-1 and J is TRBJ2-1; D is perhaps TRBD2 (6 bases). Trimming shortened V by 2 bases and J by 3 bases, and 14 bases separated the two germline ends. Germline CDR1 MGHRA, CDR2 YSYEKL. This CDR3 comprises 16 residues. In nucleotides, the CDR3 is TGCGCCAGCAGCCAATTGGGGGGAGGATTCTACAATGAGCAGTTCTTC. Its protein is CASSQLGGGFYNEQFF.

The V gene is TRBV5-1, the J gene TRBJ2-1; 8 nucleotides align to TRBD1. This CDR3 region has 15 residues. Germline V CDR1 and CDR2: SGHRS, YFSETQ. J lost 6 bases, V lost 5 bases, and 10 bases had no gene match. The CDR3 nucleotides are TGCGCCAGCAGGAACGTAGGACAGGGTGCCAATGAGCAGTTCTTC. This translates into CASRNVGQGANEQFF. The variable domain in full, with the rest retrieved from reference TRBV5-1 and TRBJ2-1, is KAGVTQTPRYLIKTRGQQVTLSCSPISGHRSVSWYQQTPGQGLQFLFEYFSETQRNKGNFPGRFSGRQFSNSRSEMNVSTLELGDSALYLCASRNVGQGANEQFFGPGTRLTVL.

The V and J genes are TRBV6-1 and TRBJ2-7, with unresolved D. Trimming pared 0 bases from V and 4 bases from J, leaving 7 bases between. Germline V CDR1 and CDR2: MNHNS, SASEGT. This CDR3 has 13 amino acids. The CDR3 DNA follows: TGTGCCAGCAGTGAAGCGTACGGGTACGAGCAGTACGTC. Its translation is CASSEAYGYEQYV.

The chain employs TRBV6-5 and TRBJ2-1; D ambiguous. V was shortened by 3 bases and J by 8 bases, with 17 bases between the two germline ends. The CDR3 consists of 15 residues. Germline V gives CDR1 MNHEY, CDR2 SVGAGI. The chain's CDR3 is CASSYVQTQHDEQFF. The CDR3 coding sequence is TGTGCCAGCAGTTATGTTCAGACACAGCACGATGAGCAGTTCTTC.

The V gene is TRBV9, the J gene TRBJ2-3; 10 bases agree with TRBD2. In germline, CDR1 is SGDLS, CDR2 YYNGEE. The junction had 6 bases not matched to a gene; V was cut back by 3 bases and J by 2 bases. The CDR3 covers 16 residues. The CDR3 reads CASSGQLAGITDTQYF. The CDR3 nucleotides read TGTGCCAGCAGCGGACAACTAGCGGGGATCACAGATACGCAGTATTTT.

The chain couples TRBV19 to TRBJ2-4; 9 bases fit TRBD1. Germline CDR1 and CDR2: LNHDA and SQIVND (reference sequence). CDR3 length: 15 amino acids. The trim removed 11 bases at V and 2 bases at J, leaving 10 bases unmatched. Here the CDR3 DNA reads TGTGCCGCGTCAACAGGGGGCACGACCAAAAACATTCAGTACTTC. Residues: CAASTGGTTKNIQYF.

The chain recombines TRBV6-5 with TRBJ2-5, with D perhaps matching TRBD2 (7 bases). Germline V gene lookup returns CDR1 MNHEY and CDR2 SVGAGI. The CDR3 has 12 residues. The V end lost 7 bases, the J end lost 5 bases, and 11 bases lay between the germline ends. The CDR3 reads CASTPGGETQYF. CDR3 sequence (DNA): TGTGCCAGCACCCCGGGGGGCGAGACCCAGTACTTC.

This chain's CDR3 is CAWSTLNYGYTF. In nucleotides, the CDR3 is TGTGCCTGGAGTACTTTAAACTATGGCTACACCTTC. The chain employs TRBV30 and TRBJ1-2; D is unresolved. Germline values: CDR1 GTSNPN, CDR2 SVGIG (reference sequence). The length of the CDR3 is 12 residues. Trimming took 2 bases from V and 2 from J, leaving 6 bases between them.

The rearrangement uses TRBV6-1 and TRBJ2-1, with 9 bases aligning to TRBD2. The CDR3 covers 14 residues. V gave up 4 bases and J gave up 4 bases; unmatched junction bases: 2. The germline V gene has CDR1 MNHNS and CDR2 SASEGT. As DNA, the CDR3 is TGTGCCAGCAGTGCTAGCGGGGCTTACAATGAGCAGTTCTTC. Translation gives CASSASGAYNEQFF.